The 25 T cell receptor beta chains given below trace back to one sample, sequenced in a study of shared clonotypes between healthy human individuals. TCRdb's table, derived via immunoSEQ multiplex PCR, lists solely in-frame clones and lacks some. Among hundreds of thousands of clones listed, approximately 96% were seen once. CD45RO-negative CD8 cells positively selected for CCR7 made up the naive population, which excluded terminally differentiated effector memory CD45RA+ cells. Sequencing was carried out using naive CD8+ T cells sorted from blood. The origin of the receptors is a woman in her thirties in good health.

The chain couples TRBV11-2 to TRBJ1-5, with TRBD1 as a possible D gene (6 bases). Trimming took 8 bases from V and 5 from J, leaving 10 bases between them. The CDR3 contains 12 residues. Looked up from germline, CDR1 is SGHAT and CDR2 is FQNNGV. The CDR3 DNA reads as TGTGCCAGCGGGACAAGCGATCAGCCCCAGCATTTT. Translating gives CASGTSDQPQHF.

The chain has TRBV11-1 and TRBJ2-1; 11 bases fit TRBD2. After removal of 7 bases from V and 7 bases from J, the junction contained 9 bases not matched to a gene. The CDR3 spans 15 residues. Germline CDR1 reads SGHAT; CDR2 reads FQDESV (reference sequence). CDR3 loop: CASKGVAGGRNEQFF. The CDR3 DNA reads TGTGCCAGCAAGGGCGTAGCGGGAGGGCGAAATGAGCAGTTCTTC. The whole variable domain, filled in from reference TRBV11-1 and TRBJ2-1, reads EAEVAQSPRYKITEKSQAVAFWCDPISGHATLYWYRQILGQGPELLVQFQDESVVDDSQLPKDRFSAERLKGVDSTLKIQPAELGDSAMYLCASKGVAGGRNEQFFGPGTRLTVL.

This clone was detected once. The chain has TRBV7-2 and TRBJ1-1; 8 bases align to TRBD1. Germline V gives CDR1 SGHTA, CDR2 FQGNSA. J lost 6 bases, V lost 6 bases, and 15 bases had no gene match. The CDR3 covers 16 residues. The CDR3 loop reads CASSRDRSTTVAEAFF. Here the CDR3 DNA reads TGTGCCAGCAGTCGGGACAGGTCGACGACGGTCGCTGAAGCTTTCTTT.

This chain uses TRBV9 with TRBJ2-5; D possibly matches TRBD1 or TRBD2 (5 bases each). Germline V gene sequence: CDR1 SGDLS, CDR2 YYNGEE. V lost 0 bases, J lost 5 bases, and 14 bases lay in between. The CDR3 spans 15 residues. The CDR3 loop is CASSVAGTLGETQYF. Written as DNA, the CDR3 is TGTGCCAGCAGCGTAGCGGGGACGCTCGGGGAGACCCAGTACTTC. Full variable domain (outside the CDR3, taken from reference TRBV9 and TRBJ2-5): DSGVTQTPKHLITATGQRVTLRCSPRSGDLSVYWYQQSLDQGLQFLIQYYNGEERAKGNILERFSAQQFPDLHSELNLSSLELGDSALYFCASSVAGTLGETQYFGPGTRLLVL.

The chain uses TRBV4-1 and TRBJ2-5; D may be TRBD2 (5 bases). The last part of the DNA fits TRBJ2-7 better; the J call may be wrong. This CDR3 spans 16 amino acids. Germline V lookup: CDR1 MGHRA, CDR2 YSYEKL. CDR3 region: CASSQDLGSDSYEQYF. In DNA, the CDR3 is TGCGCCAGCAGCCAAGATCTGGGGAGCGATTCCTACGAGCAGTACTTC.

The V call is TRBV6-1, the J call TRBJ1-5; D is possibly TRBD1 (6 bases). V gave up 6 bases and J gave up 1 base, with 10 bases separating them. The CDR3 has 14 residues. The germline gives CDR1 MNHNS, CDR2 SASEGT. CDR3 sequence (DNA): TGTGCCAGCAGCCCCACAGGGAGCAATCAGCCCCAGCATTTT. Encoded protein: CASSPTGSNQPQHF.

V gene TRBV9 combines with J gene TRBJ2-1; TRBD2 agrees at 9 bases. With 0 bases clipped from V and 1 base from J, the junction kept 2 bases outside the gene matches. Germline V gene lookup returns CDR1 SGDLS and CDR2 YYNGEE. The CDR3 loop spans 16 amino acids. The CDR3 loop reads CASSVELAGSYNEQFF. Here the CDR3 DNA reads TGTGCCAGCAGCGTAGAACTAGCGGGTTCCTACAATGAGCAGTTCTTC.

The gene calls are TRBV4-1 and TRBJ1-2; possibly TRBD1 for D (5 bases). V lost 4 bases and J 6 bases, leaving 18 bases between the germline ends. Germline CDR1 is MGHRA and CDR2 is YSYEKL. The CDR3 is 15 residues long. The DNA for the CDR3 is TGCGCCAGCAGCCTGCCGGTGGCCGGGGCAGATGGCTACACCTTC. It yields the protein CASSLPVAGADGYTF.

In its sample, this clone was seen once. Here the CDR3 reads CASSFADSGGLGTEAFF. The CDR3 region has the DNA TGTGCCAGCAGTTTTGCGGACAGCGGAGGTTTGGGCACTGAAGCTTTCTTT. V gene TRBV27 combines with J gene TRBJ1-1, with a weak D call TRBD1 (6 bases). Trimming removed 3 bases from V and 4 bases from J, with 21 bases in between. CDR3 size: 17 residues. The germline CDR1 and CDR2 sequences are MNHEY and SMNVEV (reference sequence).

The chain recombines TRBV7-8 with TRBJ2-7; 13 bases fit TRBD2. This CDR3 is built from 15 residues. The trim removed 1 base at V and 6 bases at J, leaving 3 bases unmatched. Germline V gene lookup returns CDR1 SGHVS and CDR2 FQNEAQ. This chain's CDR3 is CASSLGTSGSREQYF. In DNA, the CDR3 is TGTGCCAGCAGCTTAGGGACTAGCGGGAGTCGCGAGCAGTACTTC.

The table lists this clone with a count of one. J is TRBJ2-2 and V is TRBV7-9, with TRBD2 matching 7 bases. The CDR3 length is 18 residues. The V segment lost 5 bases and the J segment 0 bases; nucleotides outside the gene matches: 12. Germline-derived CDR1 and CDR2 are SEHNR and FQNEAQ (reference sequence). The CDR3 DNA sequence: TGTGCCAGCAGCCGCGGACTAGTTATTAATCCGAACACCGGGGAGCTGTTTTTT. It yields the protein CASSRGLVINPNTGELFF.

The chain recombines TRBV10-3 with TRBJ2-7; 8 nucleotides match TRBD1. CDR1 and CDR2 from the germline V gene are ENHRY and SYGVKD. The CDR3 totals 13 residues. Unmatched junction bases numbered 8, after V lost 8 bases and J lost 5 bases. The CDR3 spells CAIGQGGGHEQYF. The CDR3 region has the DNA TGTGCCATCGGACAGGGTGGAGGCCACGAGCAGTACTTC.

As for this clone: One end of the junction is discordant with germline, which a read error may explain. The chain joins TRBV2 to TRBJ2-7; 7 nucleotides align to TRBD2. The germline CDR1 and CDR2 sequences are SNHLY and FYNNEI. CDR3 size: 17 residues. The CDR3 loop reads CASSEAIGREKSHEQYF. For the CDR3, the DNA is TGTGCCAGCAGCGAAGCTATAGGGAGGGAGAAGAGTCACGAGCAGTACTTC.

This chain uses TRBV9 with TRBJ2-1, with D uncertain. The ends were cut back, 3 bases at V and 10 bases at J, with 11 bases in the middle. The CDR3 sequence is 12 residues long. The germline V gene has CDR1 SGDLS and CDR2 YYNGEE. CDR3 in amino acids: CASSGEFGEQFF. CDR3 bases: TGTGCCAGCAGCGGTGAATTTGGGGAGCAGTTCTTC.

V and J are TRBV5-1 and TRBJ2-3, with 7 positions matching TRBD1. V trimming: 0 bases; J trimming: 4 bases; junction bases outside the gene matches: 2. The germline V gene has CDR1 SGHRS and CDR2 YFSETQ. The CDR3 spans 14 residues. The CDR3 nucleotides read TGCGCCAGCAGCTTGGAACAGGGGCCAGATACGCAGTATTTT. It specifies CASSLEQGPDTQYF.

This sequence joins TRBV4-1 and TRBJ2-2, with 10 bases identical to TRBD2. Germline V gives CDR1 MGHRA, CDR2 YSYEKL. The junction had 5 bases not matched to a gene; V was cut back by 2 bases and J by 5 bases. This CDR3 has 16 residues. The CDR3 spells CASSQLAGVETGELFF. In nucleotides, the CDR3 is TGCGCCAGCAGCCAACTAGCGGGAGTTGAAACCGGGGAGCTGTTTTTT.

The CDR3 sequence is CASSQDLWELGTYEQYF. In DNA, the CDR3 is TGCGCCAGCAGCCAAGATCTATGGGAACTCGGAACCTACGAGCAGTACTTC. The rearrangement links TRBV4-1 to TRBJ2-7; D is undetermined. V was clipped by 0 bases and J by 2 bases, with 17 bases between them. Looked up from germline, CDR1 is MGHRA and CDR2 is YSYEKL. The CDR3 sequence is 17 residues long.

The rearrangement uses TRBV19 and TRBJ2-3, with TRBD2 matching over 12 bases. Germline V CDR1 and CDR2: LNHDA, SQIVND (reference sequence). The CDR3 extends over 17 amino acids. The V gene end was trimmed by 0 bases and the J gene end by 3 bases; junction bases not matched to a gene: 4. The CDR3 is CASSIDPSGRGTDTQYF. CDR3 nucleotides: TGTGCCAGTAGTATAGATCCTAGCGGGAGGGGAACAGATACGCAGTATTTT.

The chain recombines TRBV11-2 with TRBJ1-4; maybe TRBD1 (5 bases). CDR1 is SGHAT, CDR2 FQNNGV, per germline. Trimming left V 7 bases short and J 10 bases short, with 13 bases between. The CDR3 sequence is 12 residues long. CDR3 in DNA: TGTGCCAGCACCCGGGGGGGTACAAAACTGTTTTTT. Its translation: CASTRGGTKLFF.

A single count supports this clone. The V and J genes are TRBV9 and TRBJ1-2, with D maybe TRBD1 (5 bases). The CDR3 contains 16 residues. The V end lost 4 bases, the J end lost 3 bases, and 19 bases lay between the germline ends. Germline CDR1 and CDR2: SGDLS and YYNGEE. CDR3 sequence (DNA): TGTGCCAGCAGCCCAGGAGGAGGGGTTGAATACTATGGCTACACCTTC. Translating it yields CASSPGGGVEYYGYTF. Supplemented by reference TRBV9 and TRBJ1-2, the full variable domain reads DSGVTQTPKHLITATGQRVTLRCSPRSGDLSVYWYQQSLDQGLQFLIQYYNGEERAKGNILERFSAQQFPDLHSELNLSSLELGDSALYFCASSPGGGVEYYGYTFGSGTRLTVV.

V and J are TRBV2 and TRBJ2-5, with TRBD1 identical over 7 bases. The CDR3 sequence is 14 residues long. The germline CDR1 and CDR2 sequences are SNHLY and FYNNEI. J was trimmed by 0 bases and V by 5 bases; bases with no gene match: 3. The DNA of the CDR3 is TGTGCCAGCAGTCCGGGACAGAACCAAGAGACCCAGTACTTC. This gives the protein CASSPGQNQETQYF.

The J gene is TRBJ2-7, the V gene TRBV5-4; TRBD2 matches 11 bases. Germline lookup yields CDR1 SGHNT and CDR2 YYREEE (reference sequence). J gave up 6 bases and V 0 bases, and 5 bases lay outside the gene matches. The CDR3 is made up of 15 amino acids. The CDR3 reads CASSLETSGRVEQYF. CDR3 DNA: TGTGCCAGCAGCTTGGAAACTAGCGGGAGAGTCGAGCAGTACTTC. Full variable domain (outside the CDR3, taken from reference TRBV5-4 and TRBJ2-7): ETGVTQSPTHLIKTRGQQVTLRCSSQSGHNTVSWYQQALGQGPQFIFQYYREEENGRGNFPPRFSGLQFPNYSSELNVNALELDDSALYLCASSLETSGRVEQYFGPGTRLTVT.

This CDR3 reads CASSFNRELGSYEQYF. The CDR3, as DNA: TGTGCCAGCAGCTTCAATCGAGAACTGGGGTCCTACGAGCAGTACTTC. The chain has TRBV28 and TRBJ2-7, with unresolved D. Germline-derived CDR1 and CDR2 are MDHEN and SYDVKM. The V end lost 6 bases, the J end lost 1 base, and 19 bases lay between the germline ends. The CDR3 has 16 amino acids.

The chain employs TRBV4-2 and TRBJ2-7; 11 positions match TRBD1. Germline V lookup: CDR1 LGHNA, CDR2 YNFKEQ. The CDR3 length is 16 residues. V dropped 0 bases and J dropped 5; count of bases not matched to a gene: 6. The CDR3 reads CASSQESGQGVNEQYF. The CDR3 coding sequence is TGTGCCAGCAGCCAAGAATCGGGACAGGGGGTGAACGAGCAGTACTTC.

The CDR3 DNA sequence: TGTGCCAGCAGCCCACTTTATAACGAGCAGTACTTC. Amino acids: CASSPLYNEQYF. The chain recombines TRBV7-9 with TRBJ2-7; D is uncertain. V lost 5 bases and J 5 bases, leaving 10 bases between the germline ends. Germline V lookup: CDR1 SEHNR, CDR2 FQNEAQ (reference sequence). CDR3 length equals 12 residues.